This T cell receptor beta chain emerged from a study of cytomegalovirus exposure and HLA in healthy donors. Findings and limits, study-wide: Later analysis identified 16,951 TCR beta sequences associated with HLA alleles, using a false discovery rate threshold of 0.05. With high specificity and sensitivity, the classifier reportedly diagnosed cytomegalovirus status.

The CDR3 has 14 residues. Trimming took 4 bases from V and 3 from J, leaving 10 bases between them. CDR1 and CDR2 from the germline V gene are KGHSH and LQKENI. Comment on this clone: Its antigen remains unidentified.

PCR amplification relied on 60 Vbeta primers (plus 13 Jbeta primers). The assay was immunoSEQ multiplex PCR, and TCRdb's table has in-frame clones only and misses some. The profile shows around 100,000 clones, 55% to 80% of them singletons. Sequenced material: PBMCs. The chain is built from TRBV18 and TRBJ2-1; D possibly corresponds to TRBD1 (6 bases). The sequence was obtained from a woman aged 25 to 39 in good health and CMV-seronegative. CDR3 loop: CASSRQTGYNEQFF. The CDR3 DNA reads as TGTGCCAGCTCACGCCAGACAGGCTACAATGAGCAGTTCTTC. The complete variable domain, with remaining parts taken from reference TRBV18 and TRBJ2-1, reads NAGVMQNPRHLVRRRGQEARLRCSPMKGHSHVYWYRQLPEEGLKFMVYLQKENIIDESGMPKERFSAEFPKEGPSILRIQQVVRGDSAAYFCASSRQTGYNEQFFGPGTRLTVL.